Presented here are 18 T cell receptor beta chains from one specimen sequenced in a study of OX40 agonist ivuxolimab in advanced cancers. Data came from immunoSEQ multiplex PCR; TCRdb stores just in-frame clones and leaves some out. The sample records roughly 79,000 clones, under 95% being singletons. The source material was CD4+ or CD8+ T cells sorted from blood, sampled in a trial of the OX40 agonist ivuxolimab. These receptors were taken from an adult with an advanced solid tumor such as melanoma, head and neck, liver or kidney cancer.

The V gene is TRBV6-4, the J gene TRBJ2-2, with a weak D call TRBD1 (7 bases). Trimming took 6 bases from V and 7 from J, leaving 12 bases between them. Germline assignment: CDR1 MRHNA and CDR2 SNTAGT. The CDR3 has 13 residues. The CDR3 nucleotides are TGTGCCAGCAGCCGCCAGGGGGGCGGGGAGCTGTTTTTT. Translating it yields CASSRQGGGELFF.

This chain uses TRBV19 with TRBJ2-1; D is ambiguous. V gave up 10 bases and J gave up 3 bases, with 19 bases separating them. The V gene's germline CDR1 is LNHDA and CDR2 SQIVND (reference sequence). This CDR3 is 15 amino acids long. CDR3 amino acids: CATKESRGVYNEQFF. DNA of the CDR3: TGTGCCACCAAAGAGTCCCGTGGGGTCTACAATGAGCAGTTCTTC.

The V and J genes are TRBV6-1 and TRBJ2-7, with D tentatively TRBD2 (7 bases). V shed 6 bases and J shed 4 bases, with 16 bases lying between them. The CDR3 sequence is 14 residues long. The V gene's germline CDR1 is MNHNS and CDR2 SASEGT. The CDR3 region is CASRASGGPYEQYF. The CDR3 nucleotides read TGTGCCAGCAGGGCTTCGGGGGGCCCTTACGAGCAGTACTTC.

This chain connects TRBV9 to TRBJ1-1; D perhaps matches TRBD1 (5 bases). V was pared by 0 bases and J by 10 bases, with 13 bases between. The CDR3 extends over 13 amino acids. Germline V gene lookup returns CDR1 SGDLS and CDR2 YYNGEE. The CDR3 region has the DNA TGTGCCAGCAGCGTAGCTCAAACAGGAGGAGCTTTCTTT. Amino acid sequence: CASSVAQTGGAFF.

A single count supports this clone. The CDR3 nucleotides are TGTGCCAGCAGCCTCCGTCAGACAGAGACCGGGGAGCTGTTTTTT. It is translated as CASSLRQTETGELFF. This rearrangement joins TRBV14 to TRBJ2-2; tentative D call: TRBD1 (5 bases). Germline lookup yields CDR1 SGHDN and CDR2 FVKESK. This CDR3 has 15 residues. V was pared by 4 bases and J by 5 bases, with 14 bases between.

The chain joins TRBV6-5 to TRBJ2-5; a possible D gene is TRBD1 (6 bases). Trimming removed 6 bases from V and 2 bases from J, with 13 bases in between. Germline lookup yields CDR1 MNHEY and CDR2 SVGAGI. The CDR3 runs to 14 residues. The CDR3 nucleotides read TGTGCCAGCAGACCTCGGACAGATCAAGAGACCCAGTACTTC. The encoded protein is CASRPRTDQETQYF.

The rearrangement uses TRBV6-1 and TRBJ2-6, with TRBD2 as a possible D gene (6 bases). This CDR3 comprises 17 residues. V shed 4 bases and J shed 4 bases, with 17 bases lying between them. Germline loops: CDR1 MNHNS, CDR2 SASEGT. The CDR3 DNA reads TGTGCCAGCAGTGTCCGGGACTTATTGTCAGGGGCCAACGTCCTGACTTTC. It translates to CASSVRDLLSGANVLTF.

The CDR3 loop is CASSPQAVNSGNTIYF. CDR3 nucleotide sequence: TGTGCCAGCAGTCCCCAGGCCGTCAACTCTGGAAACACCATATATTTT. V and J are TRBV2 and TRBJ1-3; no reliable D call. The CDR3 is 16 amino acids. Trimming shortened V by 5 bases and J by 0 bases, and 14 bases separated the two germline ends. Germline CDR1 SNHLY, CDR2 FYNNEI.

This rearrangement joins TRBV6-1 to TRBJ1-4; no definite D call. V lost 4 bases to trimming and J lost 7 bases, with 13 bases between them. The CDR3 covers 14 residues. In germline, CDR1 is MNHNS, CDR2 SASEGT. The chain's CDR3 is CASSASRQVEKLFF. CDR3 in DNA: TGTGCCAGCAGTGCCAGCCGCCAGGTTGAAAAACTGTTTTTT.

The rearrangement links TRBV5-8 to TRBJ1-4; 7 bases match TRBD1. The germline V gene has CDR1 SGHTS and CDR2 YDEGEE. This CDR3 is built from 13 residues. Trimming took 3 bases from V and 8 from J; bases not matched to a gene: 4. The CDR3 is CASSSGQKEKLFF. In nucleotides, the CDR3 is TGTGCCAGCAGCTCGGGACAGAAAGAAAAACTGTTTTTT.

The rearrangement uses TRBV5-8 and TRBJ2-1, with TRBD1 matching 7 bases. The CDR3 has 17 amino acids. Germline values: CDR1 SGHTS, CDR2 YDEGEE. V lost 3 bases and J lost 5; bases outside the gene matches: 14. CDR3 sequence (DNA): TGTGCCAGCAGCTCGCTAAAATTCCGGGACAGAGACAATGAGCAGTTCTTC. Protein product: CASSSLKFRDRDNEQFF. The complete variable domain, with remaining parts taken from reference TRBV5-8 and TRBJ2-1, reads EAGVTQSPTHLIKTRGQQATLRCSPISGHTSVYWYQQALGLGLQFLLWYDEGEERNRGNFPPRFSGRQFPNYSSELNVNALELEDSALYLCASSSLKFRDRDNEQFFGPGTRLTVL.

This clone showed up just once. V usage is TRBV5-8 and J usage is TRBJ2-3; 9 positions match TRBD2. The junction had 10 bases not matched to a gene; V was cut back by 5 bases and J by 3 bases. Germline V gives CDR1 SGHTS, CDR2 YDEGEE. This CDR3 spans 16 amino acids. This CDR3 reads CASSFGLLAGTDTQYF. As DNA, the CDR3 is TGTGCCAGCAGTTTTGGGTTGCTAGCGGGGACAGATACGCAGTATTTT.

The chain has TRBV30 and TRBJ1-6, with D perhaps matching TRBD1 (5 bases). V lost 3 bases and J 9 bases, leaving 18 bases between the germline ends. CDR1 and CDR2 from the germline V gene are GTSNPN and SVGIG (reference sequence). The CDR3 sequence is 15 residues long. The CDR3 loop is CAWRSVRDSASPLHF. CDR3 nucleotide sequence: TGTGCCTGGAGAAGCGTCCGGGACTCCGCTTCACCCCTCCACTTT.

V usage is TRBV30 and J usage is TRBJ1-2; no reliable D call. Looked up from germline, CDR1 is GTSNPN and CDR2 is SVGIG (reference sequence). There are 12 residues in the CDR3. The germline V and J ends were trimmed by 0 bases and 7 bases, with 9 bases remaining between them. The CDR3 region is CAWSVIAGGYTF. The CDR3 DNA follows: TGTGCCTGGAGTGTAATTGCAGGTGGCTACACCTTC.

The CDR3 DNA reads TGTGCCATCAGCCCCCGGGGCGAAGCCTACGAGCAGTACTTC. This gives the protein CAISPRGEAYEQYF. V is TRBV10-3 and J is TRBJ2-7; D may match TRBD1 or TRBD2 (5 bases each). Germline values: CDR1 ENHRY, CDR2 SYGVKD. Trimming took off 6 bases at V and 2 bases at J, with 14 bases between the two ends. The CDR3 loop spans 14 amino acids.

V is TRBV28 and J is TRBJ1-5; 9 bases line up with TRBD1. Germline V lookup: CDR1 MDHEN, CDR2 SYDVKM. Trimming removed 5 bases from V and 7 bases from J; junction bases left unmatched: 9. This CDR3 has 15 residues. The CDR3 loop reads CASSLQGADRQPQHF. The DNA of the CDR3 is TGTGCCAGCAGTCTACAGGGGGCAGACAGGCAGCCCCAGCATTTT.

The J gene is TRBJ2-2, the V gene TRBV12-5, with D unclear. V was shortened by 1 base and J by 4 bases, with 4 bases between the two germline ends. From germline, CDR1 is LGHNT and CDR2 FRNRAP. The CDR3 spans 13 residues. The CDR3 sequence: CASGLAPTGELFF. The CDR3 nucleotides read TGTGCTAGTGGTTTGGCCCCCACCGGGGAGCTGTTTTTT.

This chain links TRBV28 with TRBJ1-3; weak D call: TRBD1 (6 bases). The CDR3 spans 14 residues. Trimming cost V 8 bases and J 2 bases, with 13 bases left between them. Germline CDR1 MDHEN, CDR2 SYDVKM. CDR3 in DNA: TGTGCCAGCGTGGGGGGCGTTGCTGGAAACACCATATATTTT. It codes for CASVGGVAGNTIYF. Complete variable domain (other parts from reference TRBV28 and TRBJ1-3): DVKVTQSSRYLVKRTGEKVFLECVQDMDHENMFWYRQDPGLGLRLIYFSYDVKMKEKGDIPEGYSVSREKKERFSLILESASTNQTSMYLCASVGGVAGNTIYFGEGSWLTVV.